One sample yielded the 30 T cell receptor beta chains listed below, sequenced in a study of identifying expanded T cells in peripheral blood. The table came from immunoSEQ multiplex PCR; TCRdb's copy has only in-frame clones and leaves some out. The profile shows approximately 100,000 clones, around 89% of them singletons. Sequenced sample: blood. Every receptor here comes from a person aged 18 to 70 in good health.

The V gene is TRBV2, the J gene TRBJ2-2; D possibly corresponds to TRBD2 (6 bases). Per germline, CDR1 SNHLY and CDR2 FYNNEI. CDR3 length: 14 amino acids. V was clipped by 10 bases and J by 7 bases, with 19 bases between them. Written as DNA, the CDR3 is TGTGCCACCAGGACCAATGCGGGGTTCGGGGAGCTGTTTTTT. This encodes CATRTNAGFGELFF.

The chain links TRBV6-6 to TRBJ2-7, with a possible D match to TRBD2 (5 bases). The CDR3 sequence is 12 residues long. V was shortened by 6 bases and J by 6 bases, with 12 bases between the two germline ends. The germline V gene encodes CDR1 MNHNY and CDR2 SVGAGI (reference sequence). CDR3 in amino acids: CASRPSEGEQYF. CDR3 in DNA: TGTGCCAGCAGGCCCTCCGAGGGCGAGCAGTACTTC.

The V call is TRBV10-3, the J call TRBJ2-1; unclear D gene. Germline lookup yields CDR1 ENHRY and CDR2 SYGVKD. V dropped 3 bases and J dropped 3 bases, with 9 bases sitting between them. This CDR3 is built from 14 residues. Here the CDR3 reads CAISESDNYNEQFF. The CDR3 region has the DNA TGTGCCATCAGTGAATCAGATAACTACAATGAGCAGTTCTTC.

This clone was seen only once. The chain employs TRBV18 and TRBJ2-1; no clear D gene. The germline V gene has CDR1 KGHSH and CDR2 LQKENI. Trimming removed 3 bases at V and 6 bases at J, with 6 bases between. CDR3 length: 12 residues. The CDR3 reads CASSPASNEQFF. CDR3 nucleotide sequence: TGTGCCAGCTCACCTGCCAGCAATGAGCAGTTCTTC.

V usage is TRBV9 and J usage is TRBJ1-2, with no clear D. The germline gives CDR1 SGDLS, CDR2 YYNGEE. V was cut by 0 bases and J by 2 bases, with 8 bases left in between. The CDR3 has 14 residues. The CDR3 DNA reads TGTGCCAGCAGCGTAGGAACCGCCAACTATGGCTACACCTTC. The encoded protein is CASSVGTANYGYTF.

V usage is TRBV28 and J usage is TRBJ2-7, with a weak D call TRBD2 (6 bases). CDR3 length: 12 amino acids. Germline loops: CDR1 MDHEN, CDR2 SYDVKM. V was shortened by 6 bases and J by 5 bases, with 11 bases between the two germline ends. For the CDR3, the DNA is TGTGCCAGCAGAAGACGCGGGGACGAGCAGTACTTC. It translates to CASRRRGDEQYF.

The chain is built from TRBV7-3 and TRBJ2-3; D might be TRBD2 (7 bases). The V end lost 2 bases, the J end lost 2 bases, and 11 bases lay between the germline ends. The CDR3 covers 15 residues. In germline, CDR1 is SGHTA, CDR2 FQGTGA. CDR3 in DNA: TGTGCCAGCAGCTTAGTTGGGGGGGCCACAGATACGCAGTATTTT. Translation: CASSLVGGATDTQYF. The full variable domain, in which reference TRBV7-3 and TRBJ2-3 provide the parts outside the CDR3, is GAGVSQTPSNKVTEKGKYVELRCDPISGHTALYWYRQSLGQGPEFLIYFQGTGAADDSGLPNDRFFAVRPEGSVSTLKIQRTERGDSAVYLCASSLVGGATDTQYFGPGTRLTVL.

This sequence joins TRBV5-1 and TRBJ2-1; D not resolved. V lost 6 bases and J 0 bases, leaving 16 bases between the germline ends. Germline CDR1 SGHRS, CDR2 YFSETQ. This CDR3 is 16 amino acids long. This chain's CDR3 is CASITQQTNSYNEQFF. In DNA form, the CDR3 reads TGCGCCAGCATTACTCAACAAACCAACTCCTACAATGAGCAGTTCTTC.

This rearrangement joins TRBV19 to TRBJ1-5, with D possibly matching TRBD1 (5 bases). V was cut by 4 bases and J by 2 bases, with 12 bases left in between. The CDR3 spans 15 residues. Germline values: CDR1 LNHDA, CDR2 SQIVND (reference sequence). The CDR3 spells CASSTMGLGNQPQHF. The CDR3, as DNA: TGTGCCAGTAGTACCATGGGGCTGGGCAATCAGCCCCAGCATTTT.

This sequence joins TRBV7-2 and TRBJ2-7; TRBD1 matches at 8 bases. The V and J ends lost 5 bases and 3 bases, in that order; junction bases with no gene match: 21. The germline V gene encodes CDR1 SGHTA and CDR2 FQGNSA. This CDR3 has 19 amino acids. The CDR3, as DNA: TGTGCCAGCAGCCGGAGGTTCGCAGGGGGCGAGTCTAACAACTACGAGCAGTACTTC. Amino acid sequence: CASSRRFAGGESNNYEQYF.

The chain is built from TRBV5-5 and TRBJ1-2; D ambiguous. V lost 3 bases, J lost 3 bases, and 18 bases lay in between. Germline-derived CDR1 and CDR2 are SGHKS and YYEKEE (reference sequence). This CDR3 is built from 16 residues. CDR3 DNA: TGTGCCAGCAGCTCTGGCCCGGGCTCAATTCACTATGGCTACACCTTC. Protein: CASSSGPGSIHYGYTF.

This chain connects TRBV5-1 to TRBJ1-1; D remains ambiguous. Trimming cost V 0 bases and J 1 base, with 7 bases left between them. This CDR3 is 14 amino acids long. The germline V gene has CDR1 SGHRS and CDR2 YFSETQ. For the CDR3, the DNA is TGCGCCAGCAGCTTGGTTGTGCGGAACACTGAAGCTTTCTTT. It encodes CASSLVVRNTEAFF.

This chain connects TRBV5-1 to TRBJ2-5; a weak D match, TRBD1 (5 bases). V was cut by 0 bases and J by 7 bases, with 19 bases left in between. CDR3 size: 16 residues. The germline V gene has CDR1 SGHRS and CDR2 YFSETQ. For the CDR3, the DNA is TGCGCCAGCAGCTTGGGGGTTGACAGTTCGTATGCGACCCAGTACTTC. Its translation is CASSLGVDSSYATQYF.

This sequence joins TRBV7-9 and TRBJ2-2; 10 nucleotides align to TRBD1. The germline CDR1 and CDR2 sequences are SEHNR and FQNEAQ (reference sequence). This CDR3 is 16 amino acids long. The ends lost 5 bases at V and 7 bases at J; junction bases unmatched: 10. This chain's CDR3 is CASSDRRQGAGGELFF. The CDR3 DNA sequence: TGTGCCAGCAGCGATCGCCGACAGGGGGCGGGCGGGGAGCTGTTTTTT.

The CDR3 sequence: CASTQTNSYGYTF. The CDR3 DNA is TGTGCCAGCACCCAGACAAACTCCTATGGCTACACCTTC. J is TRBJ1-2 and V is TRBV2; no clear D. The germline CDR1 and CDR2 sequences are SNHLY and FYNNEI. Between the trimmed V and J ends, which lost 7 bases and 4 bases, there was a span of 13 bases. The CDR3 spans 13 residues.

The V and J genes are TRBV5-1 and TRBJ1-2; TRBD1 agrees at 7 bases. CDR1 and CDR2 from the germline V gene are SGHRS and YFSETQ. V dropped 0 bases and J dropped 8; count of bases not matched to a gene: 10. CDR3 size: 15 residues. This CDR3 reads CASSLGEGAIRGYTF. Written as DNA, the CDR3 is TGCGCCAGCAGCTTGGGGGAGGGGGCAATTCGCGGCTACACCTTC.

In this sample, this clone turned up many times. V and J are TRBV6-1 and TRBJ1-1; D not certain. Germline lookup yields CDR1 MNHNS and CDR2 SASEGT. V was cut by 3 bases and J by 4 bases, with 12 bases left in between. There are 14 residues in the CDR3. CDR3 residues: CASSDTWLSTEAFF. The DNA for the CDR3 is TGTGCCAGCAGTGACACCTGGCTCTCCACTGAAGCTTTCTTT.

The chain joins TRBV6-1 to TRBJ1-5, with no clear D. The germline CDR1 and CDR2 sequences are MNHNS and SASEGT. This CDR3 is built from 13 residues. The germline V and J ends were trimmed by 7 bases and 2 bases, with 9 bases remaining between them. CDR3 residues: CASIKAGNQPQHF. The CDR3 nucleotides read TGTGCCAGCATAAAGGCCGGCAATCAGCCCCAGCATTTT.

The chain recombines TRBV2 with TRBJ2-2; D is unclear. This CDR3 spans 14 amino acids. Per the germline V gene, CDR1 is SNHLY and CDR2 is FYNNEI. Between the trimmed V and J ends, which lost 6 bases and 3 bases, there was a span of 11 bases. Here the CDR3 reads CASRARLDTGELFF. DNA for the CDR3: TGTGCCAGCAGGGCACGGTTGGACACCGGGGAGCTGTTTTTT. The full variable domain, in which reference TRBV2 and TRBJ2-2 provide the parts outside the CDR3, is EPEVTQTPSHQVTQMGQEVILRCVPISNHLYFYWYRQILGQKVEFLVSFYNNEISEKSEIFDDQFSVERPDGSNFTLKIRSTKLEDSAMYFCASRARLDTGELFFGEGSRLTVL.

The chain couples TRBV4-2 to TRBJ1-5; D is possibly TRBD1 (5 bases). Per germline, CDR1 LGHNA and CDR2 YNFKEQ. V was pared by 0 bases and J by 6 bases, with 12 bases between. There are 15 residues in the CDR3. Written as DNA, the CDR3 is TGTGCCAGCAGCCAAGAAGGAGGGGACCGTCAGCCCCAGCATTTT. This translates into CASSQEGGDRQPQHF.

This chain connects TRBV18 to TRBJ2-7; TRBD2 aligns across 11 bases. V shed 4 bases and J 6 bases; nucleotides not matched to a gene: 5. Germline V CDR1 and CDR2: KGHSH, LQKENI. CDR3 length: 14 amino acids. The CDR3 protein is CASSLLAGEGEQYF. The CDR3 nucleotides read TGTGCCAGCTCACTACTAGCGGGAGAGGGCGAGCAGTACTTC.

The CDR3 DNA reads TGTGCCTGGAGTGTAGGGTTGGGACAGCAAGAGACCCAGTACTTC. This gives the protein CAWSVGLGQQETQYF. The chain employs TRBV30 and TRBJ2-5; 7 bases are a match to TRBD1. The trim removed 0 bases at V and 2 bases at J, leaving 6 bases unmatched. Germline V gene lookup returns CDR1 GTSNPN and CDR2 SVGIG (reference sequence). The CDR3 runs to 15 residues.

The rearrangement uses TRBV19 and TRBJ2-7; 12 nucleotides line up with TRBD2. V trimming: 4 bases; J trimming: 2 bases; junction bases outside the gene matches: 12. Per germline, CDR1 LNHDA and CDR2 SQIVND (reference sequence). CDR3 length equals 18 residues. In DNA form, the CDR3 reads TGTGCCAGTAGTACGGAAGGACTAGCGGGAACGCGTCCCTACGAGCAGTACTTC. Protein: CASSTEGLAGTRPYEQYF. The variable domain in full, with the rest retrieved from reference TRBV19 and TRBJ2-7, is DGGITQSPKYLFRKEGQNVTLSCEQNLNHDAMYWYRQDPGQGLRLIYYSQIVNDFQKGDIAEGYSVSREKKESFPLTVTSAQKNPTAFYLCASSTEGLAGTRPYEQYFGPGTRLTVT.

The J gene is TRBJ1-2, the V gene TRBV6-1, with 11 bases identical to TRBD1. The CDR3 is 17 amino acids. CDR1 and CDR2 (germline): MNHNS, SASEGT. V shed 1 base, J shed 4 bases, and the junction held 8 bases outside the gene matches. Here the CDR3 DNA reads TGTGCCAGCAGTGAAGGACCGGGACAGGGGGTGATCTATGGCTACACCTTC. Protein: CASSEGPGQGVIYGYTF.

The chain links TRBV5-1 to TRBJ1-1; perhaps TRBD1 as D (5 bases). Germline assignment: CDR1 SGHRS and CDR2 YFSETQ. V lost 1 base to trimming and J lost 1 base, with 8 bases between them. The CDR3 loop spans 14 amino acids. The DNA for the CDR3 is TGCGCCAGCAGCTTGTCCCAGGGGAACACTGAAGCTTTCTTT. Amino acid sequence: CASSLSQGNTEAFF.

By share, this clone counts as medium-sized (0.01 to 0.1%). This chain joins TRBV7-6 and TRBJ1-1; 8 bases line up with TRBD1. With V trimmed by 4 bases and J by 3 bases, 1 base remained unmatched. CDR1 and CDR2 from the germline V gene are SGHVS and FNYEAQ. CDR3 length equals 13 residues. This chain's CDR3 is CASSSQGDTEAFF. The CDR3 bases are TGTGCCAGCAGCTCACAGGGGGACACTGAAGCTTTCTTT.

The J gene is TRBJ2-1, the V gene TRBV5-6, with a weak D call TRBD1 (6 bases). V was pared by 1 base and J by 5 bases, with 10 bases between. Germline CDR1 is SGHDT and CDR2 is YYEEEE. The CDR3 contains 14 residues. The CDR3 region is CASSLYQGNNEQFF. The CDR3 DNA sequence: TGTGCCAGCAGCTTGTACCAGGGGAACAATGAGCAGTTCTTC.

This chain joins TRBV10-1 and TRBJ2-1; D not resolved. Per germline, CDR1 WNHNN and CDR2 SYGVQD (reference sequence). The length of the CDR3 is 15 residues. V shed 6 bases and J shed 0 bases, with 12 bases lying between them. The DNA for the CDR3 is TGCGCCAGCAGCGGACGGATTAGCTCCTACAATGAGCAGTTCTTC. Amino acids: CASSGRISSYNEQFF.

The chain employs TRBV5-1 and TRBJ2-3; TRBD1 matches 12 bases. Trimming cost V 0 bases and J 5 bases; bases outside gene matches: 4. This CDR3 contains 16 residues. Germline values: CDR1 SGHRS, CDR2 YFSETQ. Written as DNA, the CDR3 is TGCGCCAGCAGCTTGGGGGACAGGGGGCCTGGAGATACGCAGTATTTT. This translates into CASSLGDRGPGDTQYF. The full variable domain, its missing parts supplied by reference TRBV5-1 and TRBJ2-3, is KAGVTQTPRYLIKTRGQQVTLSCSPISGHRSVSWYQQTPGQGLQFLFEYFSETQRNKGNFPGRFSGRQFSNSRSEMNVSTLELGDSALYLCASSLGDRGPGDTQYFGPGTRLTVL.

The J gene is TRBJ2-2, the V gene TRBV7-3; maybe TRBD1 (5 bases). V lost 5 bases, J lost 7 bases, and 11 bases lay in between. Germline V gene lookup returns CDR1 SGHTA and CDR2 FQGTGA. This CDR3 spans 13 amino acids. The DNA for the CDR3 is TGTGCCAGCAGCACCCGACAGAACGGGGAGCTGTTTTTT. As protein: CASSTRQNGELFF.